This T cell receptor beta chain originates from a study of PD-1 blockade in classical Hodgkin lymphoma. General study points: Nothing has yet pinned down what causes the repertoire differences, possibly disease activity or prior therapy. A reduction in baseline TCR diversity was reportedly seen in newly diagnosed patients relative to healthy donors.

Repertoires were generated with immunoSEQ multiplex PCR, while TCRdb's copy carries only in-frame clones and drops some. The sample has about 34,000 clones, less than 85% seen once; the top ten hold approximately 15%. After autologous stem cell transplantation all patients relapsed, and prior brentuximab vedotin exposure differed between cohorts. Complete response, partial response or progressive disease were the best responses. With 6 bases removed from V and 5 bases from J, the gap between germline ends came to 17 bases. This CDR3 contains 16 residues. The germline CDR1 and CDR2 sequences are LGHNA and YSLEER. Notes on this clone: Its target is unknown.

Source: peripheral blood mononuclear cells (PBMCs), taken before the second cycle of nivolumab. V is TRBV4-3 and J is TRBJ1-6; D is possibly TRBD1 (6 bases). The origin of this receptor is a human donor with classical Hodgkin lymphoma. CDR3 loop: CASSARVGGDNSPLHF. The CDR3 coding sequence is TGCGCCAGCAGTGCGCGGGTAGGGGGAGATAATTCACCCCTCCACTTT.